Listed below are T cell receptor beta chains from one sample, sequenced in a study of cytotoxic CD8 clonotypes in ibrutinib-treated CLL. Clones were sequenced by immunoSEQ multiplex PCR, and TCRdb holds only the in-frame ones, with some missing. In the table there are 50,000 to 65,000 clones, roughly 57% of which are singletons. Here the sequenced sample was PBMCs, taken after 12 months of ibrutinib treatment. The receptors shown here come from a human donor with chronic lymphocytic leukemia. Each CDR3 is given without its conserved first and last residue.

cdr3_aa: ASSLDRASFGYT
v_call: TRBV5-6

cdr3_aa: ASSWSSGTDTQY
v_call: TRBV4-2

cdr3_aa: ASSGRFGYT
v_call: TRBV5-4

cdr3_aa: ASNRGTGKKPQH
v_call: TRBV6-1

cdr3_aa: SGAGLAGGFYNEQF
v_call: TRBV29-1

cdr3_aa: ASSTGTSGTPDTQY
v_call: TRBV7-7

cdr3_aa: SVLTGGSYT
v_call: TRBV29-1

cdr3_aa: ASSWMTGTGNYEQY
v_call: TRBV11-1

cdr3_aa: ASSPIPKETQY
v_call: TRBV27

cdr3_aa: ASSLAQGARQETQY
v_call: TRBV28

cdr3_aa: ASSLVWVYYNEQF
v_call: TRBV11-1

cdr3_aa: ASSADRALEGYT
v_call: TRBV7-9

cdr3_aa: ASSPMGQENEKLF
v_call: TRBV18

cdr3_aa: ASSPAGGPNTGELF
v_call: TRBV18

cdr3_aa: ASSPGQLSGNTIY
v_call: TRBV18

cdr3_aa: ASSAVGGQPQH
v_call: TRBV19

cdr3_aa: ASSETGYEQF
v_call: TRBV2

cdr3_aa: AWSVRTITGTQY
v_call: TRBV30

cdr3_aa: ASSRAAQETQY
v_call: TRBV25-1

cdr3_aa: ASSPGQNLYEQY
v_call: TRBV7-6

cdr3_aa: ASSVGRTISTDTQY
v_call: TRBV2

cdr3_aa: AIGRAVGTEAF
v_call: TRBV10-3

cdr3_aa: ASSLGAGPNYGYT
v_call: TRBV27

cdr3_aa: ASSYGTGGHEQF
v_call: TRBV6-5

cdr3_aa: ASSRWGTGLYEQY
v_call: TRBV27

cdr3_aa: ASSRSGGGYT
v_call: TRBV27

cdr3_aa: AIRQTYGYT
v_call: TRBV28

cdr3_aa: ASSTLGNTIY
v_call: TRBV11-2

cdr3_aa: SVESHFRGGYT
v_call: TRBV29-1

cdr3_aa: ASSYSGGELNEQF
v_call: TRBV6-5

cdr3_aa: AIQVGGSGYT
v_call: TRBV28

cdr3_aa: ASSDSHNSPLH
v_call: TRBV10-1

cdr3_aa: ASSQEFPQETQY
v_call: TRBV6-1

cdr3_aa: ASSEDQGIGGSPLH
v_call: TRBV6-1

cdr3_aa: ASSEEGTGQY
v_call: TRBV2

cdr3_aa: ASSEQTVGGSPLH
v_call: TRBV2

cdr3_aa: ASRPVGGMNQPQH
v_call: TRBV2

cdr3_aa: ASSDQGIDTQY
v_call: TRBV5-1

cdr3_aa: ASLGHGNTIY
v_call: TRBV7-9

cdr3_aa: ASSAHEGGYYGYT
v_call: TRBV10-2

cdr3_aa: ASSFRTRGLHPTDTQY
v_call: TRBV28

cdr3_aa: ASSALTGNSGNTIY
v_call: TRBV6-1